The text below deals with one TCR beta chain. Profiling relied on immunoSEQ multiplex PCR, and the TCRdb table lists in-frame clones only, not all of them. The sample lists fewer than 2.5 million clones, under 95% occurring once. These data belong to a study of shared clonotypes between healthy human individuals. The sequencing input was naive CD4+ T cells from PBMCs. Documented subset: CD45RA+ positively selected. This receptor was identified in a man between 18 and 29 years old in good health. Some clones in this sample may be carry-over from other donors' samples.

CDR3 DNA: TGTGCCAGCAGCTCCACCAAACAGGGCAACAATGAGCAGTTCTTC. The encoded protein is CASSSTKQGNNEQFF. V and J are TRBV11-1 and TRBJ2-1, with a possible D match to TRBD1 (6 bases). Between the trimmed V and J ends, which lost 4 bases and 5 bases, there was a span of 15 bases. CDR1 is SGHAT and CDR2 is FQDESV in the germline V gene (reference sequence). This CDR3 comprises 15 residues.